Shown below are 2 T cell receptor beta chains from a single sample sequenced in a study of blood T cell repertoires in COVID-19. Repertoires were generated with immunoSEQ multiplex PCR, while TCRdb's copy carries only in-frame clones and drops some. The repertoire has around 260,000 clones, around 84% of them found once; the top ten carry approximately 4%. Sequencing was carried out using PBMCs or T cells enriched from blood (not recorded which). The source of these receptors is a man aged 30-40 years with acute COVID-19.

This CDR3 reads CATTDATVSNQPQHF. DNA for the CDR3: TGTGCCACCACAGACGCTACGGTCTCCAATCAGCCCCAGCATTTT. The chain is built from TRBV19 and TRBJ1-5; D is unresolved. Trimming stripped 10 bases from V and 3 bases from J, with 19 bases between. The CDR3 sequence is 15 residues long. CDR1 is LNHDA, CDR2 SQIVND, per germline (reference sequence).

This chain connects TRBV30 to TRBJ1-1; D uncertain. This CDR3 is 12 amino acids long. In germline, CDR1 is GTSNPN, CDR2 SVGIG (reference sequence). V was shortened by 5 bases and J by 11 bases, with 18 bases between the two germline ends. DNA for the CDR3: TGTGCCTGGGCGAAACAGCCGACTACGGCTTTCTTT. Translated, it gives CAWAKQPTTAFF.